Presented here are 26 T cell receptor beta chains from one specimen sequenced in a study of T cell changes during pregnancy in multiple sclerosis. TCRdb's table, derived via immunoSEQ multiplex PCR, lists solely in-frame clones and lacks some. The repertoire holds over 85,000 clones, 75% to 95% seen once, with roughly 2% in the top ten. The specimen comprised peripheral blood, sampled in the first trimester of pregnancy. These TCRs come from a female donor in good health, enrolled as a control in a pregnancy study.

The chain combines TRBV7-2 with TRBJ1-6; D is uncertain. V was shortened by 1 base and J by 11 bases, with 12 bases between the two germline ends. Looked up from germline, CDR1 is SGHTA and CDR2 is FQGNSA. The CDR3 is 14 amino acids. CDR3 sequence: CASSLVALFAPLHF. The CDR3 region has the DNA TGTGCCAGCAGCTTAGTGGCCCTTTTTGCACCCCTCCACTTT.

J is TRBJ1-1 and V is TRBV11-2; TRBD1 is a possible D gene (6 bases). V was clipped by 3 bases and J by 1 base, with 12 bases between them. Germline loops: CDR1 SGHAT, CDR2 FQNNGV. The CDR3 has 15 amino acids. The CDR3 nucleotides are TGTGCCAGCAGCTTGGGGGGCGGGGGGAACACTGAAGCTTTCTTT. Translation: CASSLGGGGNTEAFF.

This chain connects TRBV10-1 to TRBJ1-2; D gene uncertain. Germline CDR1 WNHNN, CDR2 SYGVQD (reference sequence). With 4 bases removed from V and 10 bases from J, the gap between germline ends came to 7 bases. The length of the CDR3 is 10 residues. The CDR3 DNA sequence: TGCGCCAGCAGTGCAGGATCCTACACCTTC. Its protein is CASSAGSYTF.

CDR3 sequence reads: CASSFPGSGANVLTF. DNA of the CDR3: TGTGCCAGCAGTTTCCCCGGCTCTGGGGCCAACGTCCTGACTTTC. This chain joins TRBV28 and TRBJ2-6; unclear D gene. CDR1 MDHEN and CDR2 SYDVKM come from the germline V gene. V lost 3 bases and J 0 bases, leaving 6 bases between the germline ends. There are 15 residues in the CDR3. Full variable domain (rest looked up from reference TRBV28 and TRBJ2-6): DVKVTQSSRYLVKRTGEKVFLECVQDMDHENMFWYRQDPGLGLRLIYFSYDVKMKEKGDIPEGYSVSREKKERFSLILESASTNQTSMYLCASSFPGSGANVLTFGAGSRLTVL.

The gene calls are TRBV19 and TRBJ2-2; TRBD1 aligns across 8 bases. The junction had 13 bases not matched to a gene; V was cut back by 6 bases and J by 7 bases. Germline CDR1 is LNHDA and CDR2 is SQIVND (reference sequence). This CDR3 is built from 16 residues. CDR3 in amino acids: CASRPRMTGVGGELFF. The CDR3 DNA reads TGTGCCAGTAGGCCTAGAATGACAGGGGTTGGCGGGGAGCTGTTTTTT.

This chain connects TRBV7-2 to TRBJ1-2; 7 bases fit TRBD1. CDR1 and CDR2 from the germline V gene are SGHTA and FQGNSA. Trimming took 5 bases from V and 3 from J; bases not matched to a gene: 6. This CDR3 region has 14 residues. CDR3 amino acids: CASSVGQGDYGYTF. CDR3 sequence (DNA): TGTGCCAGCAGCGTCGGGCAGGGGGACTATGGCTACACCTTC.

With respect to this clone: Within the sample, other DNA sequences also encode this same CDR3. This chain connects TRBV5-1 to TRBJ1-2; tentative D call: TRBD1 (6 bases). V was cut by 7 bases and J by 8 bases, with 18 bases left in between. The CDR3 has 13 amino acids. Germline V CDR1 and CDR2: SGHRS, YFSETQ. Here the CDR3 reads CASYLTGKGGYTF. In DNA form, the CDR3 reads TGCGCCAGCTACCTAACAGGGAAAGGAGGCTACACCTTC. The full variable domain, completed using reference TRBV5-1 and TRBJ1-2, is KAGVTQTPRYLIKTRGQQVTLSCSPISGHRSVSWYQQTPGQGLQFLFEYFSETQRNKGNFPGRFSGRQFSNSRSEMNVSTLELGDSALYLCASYLTGKGGYTFGSGTRLTVV.

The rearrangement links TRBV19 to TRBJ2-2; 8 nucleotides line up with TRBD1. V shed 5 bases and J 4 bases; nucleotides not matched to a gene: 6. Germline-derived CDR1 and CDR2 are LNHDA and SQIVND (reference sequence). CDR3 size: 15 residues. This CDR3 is CASSPRTGLTGELFF. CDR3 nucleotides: TGTGCCAGTAGTCCCCGGACAGGGCTCACCGGGGAGCTGTTTTTT.

The DNA for the CDR3 is TGTGCCAGCAGCCAAAGAACCTTTCCAGGGAAGGAGGGTGAGTTCGAGCAGTACTTC. Protein: CASSQRTFPGKEGEFEQYF. V is TRBV27 and J is TRBJ2-7; a weak D match, TRBD2 (6 bases). Germline lookup yields CDR1 MNHEY and CDR2 SMNVEV (reference sequence). This CDR3 is 19 amino acids long. Trimming pared 6 bases from V and 6 bases from J, leaving 33 bases between.

As DNA, the CDR3 is TGTGCCAGCAGCCGGAGTCTCAATGGCTACGAGCAGTACTTC. Protein product: CASSRSLNGYEQYF. V gene TRBV7-8 combines with J gene TRBJ2-7; D is unclear. Trimming pared 5 bases from V and 3 bases from J, leaving 14 bases between. This CDR3 region has 14 residues. Germline V gene data show CDR1 as SGHVS and CDR2 as FQNEAQ.

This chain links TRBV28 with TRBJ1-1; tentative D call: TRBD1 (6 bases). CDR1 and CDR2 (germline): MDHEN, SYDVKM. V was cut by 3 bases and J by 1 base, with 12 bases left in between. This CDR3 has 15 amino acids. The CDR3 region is CASSFGDRSNTEAFF. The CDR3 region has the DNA TGTGCCAGCAGTTTTGGCGACAGGTCGAACACTGAAGCTTTCTTT.

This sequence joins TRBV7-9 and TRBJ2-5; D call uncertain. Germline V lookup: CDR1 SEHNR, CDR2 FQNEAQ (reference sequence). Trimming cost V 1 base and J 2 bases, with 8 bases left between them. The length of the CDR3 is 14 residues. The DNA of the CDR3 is TGTGCCAGCAGCTTAGGTACTCTACAAGAGACCCAGTACTTC. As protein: CASSLGTLQETQYF.

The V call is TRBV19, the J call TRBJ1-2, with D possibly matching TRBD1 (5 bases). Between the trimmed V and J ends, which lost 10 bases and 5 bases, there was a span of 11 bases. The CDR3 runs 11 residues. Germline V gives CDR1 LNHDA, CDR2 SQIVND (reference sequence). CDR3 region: CATWGVYGYTF. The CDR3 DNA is TGTGCCACCTGGGGGGTGTATGGCTACACCTTC.

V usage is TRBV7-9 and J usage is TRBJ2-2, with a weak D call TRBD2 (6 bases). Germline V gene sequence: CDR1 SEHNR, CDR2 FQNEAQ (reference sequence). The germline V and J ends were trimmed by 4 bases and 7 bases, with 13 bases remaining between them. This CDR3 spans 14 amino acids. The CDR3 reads CASSSPAGIGELFF. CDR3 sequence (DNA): TGTGCCAGCAGCTCCCCCGCGGGGATCGGGGAGCTGTTTTTT. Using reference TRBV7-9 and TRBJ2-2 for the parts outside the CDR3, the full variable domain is DTGVSQNPRHKITKRGQNVTFRCDPISEHNRLYWYRQTLGQGPEFLTYFQNEAQLEKSRLLSDRFSAERPKGSFSTLEIQRTEQGDSAMYLCASSSPAGIGELFFGEGSRLTVL.

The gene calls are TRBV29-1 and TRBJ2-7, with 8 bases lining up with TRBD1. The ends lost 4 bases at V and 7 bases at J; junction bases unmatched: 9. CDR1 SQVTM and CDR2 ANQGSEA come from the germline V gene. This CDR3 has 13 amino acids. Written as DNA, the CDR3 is TGCAGCGTTGTCTCAGGGGGCAAGGGTGAGCAGTACTTC. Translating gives CSVVSGGKGEQYF.

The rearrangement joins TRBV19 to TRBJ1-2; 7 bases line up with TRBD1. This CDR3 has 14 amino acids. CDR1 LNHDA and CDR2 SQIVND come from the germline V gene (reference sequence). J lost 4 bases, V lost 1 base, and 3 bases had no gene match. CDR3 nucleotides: TGTGCCAGTAGTATAGCAGGGACAGTCTATGGCTACACCTTC. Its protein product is CASSIAGTVYGYTF.

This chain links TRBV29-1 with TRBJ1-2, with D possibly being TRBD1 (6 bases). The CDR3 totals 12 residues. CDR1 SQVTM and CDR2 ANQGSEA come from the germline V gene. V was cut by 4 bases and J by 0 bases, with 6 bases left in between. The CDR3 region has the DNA TGCAGCGTTGGGACAGCTAACTATGGCTACACCTTC. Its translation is CSVGTANYGYTF.

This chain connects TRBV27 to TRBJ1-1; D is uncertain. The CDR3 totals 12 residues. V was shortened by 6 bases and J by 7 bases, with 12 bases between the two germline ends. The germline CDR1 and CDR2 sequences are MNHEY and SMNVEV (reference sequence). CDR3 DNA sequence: TGTGCCAGCAGGCTAAGAGGAAATGAAGCTTTCTTT. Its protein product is CASRLRGNEAFF.

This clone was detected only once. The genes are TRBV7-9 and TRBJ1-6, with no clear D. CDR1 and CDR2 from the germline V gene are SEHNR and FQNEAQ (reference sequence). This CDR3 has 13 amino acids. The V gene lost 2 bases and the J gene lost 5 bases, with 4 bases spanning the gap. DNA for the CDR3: TGTGCCAGCAGCTTACGGGATAATTCACCCCTCCACTTT. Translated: CASSLRDNSPLHF.

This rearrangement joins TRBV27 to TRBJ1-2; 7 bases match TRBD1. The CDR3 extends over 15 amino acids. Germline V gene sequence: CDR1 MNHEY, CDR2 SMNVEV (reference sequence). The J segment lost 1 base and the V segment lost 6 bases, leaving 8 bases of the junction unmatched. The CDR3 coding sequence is TGTGCCAGCAGGGACAGGTGGGGAGGTAACTATGGCTACACCTTC. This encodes CASRDRWGGNYGYTF.

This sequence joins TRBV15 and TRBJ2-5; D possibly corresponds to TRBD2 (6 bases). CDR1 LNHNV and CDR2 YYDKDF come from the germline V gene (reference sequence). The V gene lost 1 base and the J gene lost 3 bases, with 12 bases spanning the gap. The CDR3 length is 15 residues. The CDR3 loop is CATSRGGGTEETQYF. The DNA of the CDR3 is TGTGCCACCAGCAGAGGAGGAGGGACCGAAGAGACCCAGTACTTC. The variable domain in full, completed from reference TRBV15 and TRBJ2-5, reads DAMVIQNPRYQVTQFGKPVTLSCSQTLNHNVMYWYQQKSSQAPKLLFHYYDKDFNNEADTPDNFQSRRPNTSFCFLDIRSPGLGDTAMYLCATSRGGGTEETQYFGPGTRLLVL.

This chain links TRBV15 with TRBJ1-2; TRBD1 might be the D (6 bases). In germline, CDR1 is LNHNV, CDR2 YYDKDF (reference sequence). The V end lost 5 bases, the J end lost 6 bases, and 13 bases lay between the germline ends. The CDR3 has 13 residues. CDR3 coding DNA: TGTGCCACCAGCGATCGGGGGGGCGATGGCTACACCTTC. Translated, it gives CATSDRGGDGYTF.

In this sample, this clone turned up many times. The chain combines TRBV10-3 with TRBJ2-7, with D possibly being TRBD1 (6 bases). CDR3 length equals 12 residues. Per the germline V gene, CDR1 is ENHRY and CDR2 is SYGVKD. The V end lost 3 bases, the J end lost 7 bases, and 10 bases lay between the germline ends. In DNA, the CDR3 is TGTGCCATCAGTGAACAGGGACGAGAGCAGTACTTC. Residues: CAISEQGREQYF.

The CDR3 sequence: CASSLEIGRVSDGYTF. The CDR3 DNA sequence: TGTGCCAGCAGCTTAGAGATAGGGAGGGTATCGGATGGCTACACCTTC. The rearrangement links TRBV7-2 to TRBJ1-2; D unclear. The germline V gene has CDR1 SGHTA and CDR2 FQGNSA. There are 16 residues in the CDR3. The V end was cut by 1 base, the J end by 6 bases, with 18 bases between.

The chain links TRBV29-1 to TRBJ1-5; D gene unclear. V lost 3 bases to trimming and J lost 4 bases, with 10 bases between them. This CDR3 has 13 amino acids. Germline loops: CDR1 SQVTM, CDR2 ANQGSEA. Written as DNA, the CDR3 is TGCAGCGTTGATACGGGGTTTAATCAGCCCCAGCATTTT. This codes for CSVDTGFNQPQHF.

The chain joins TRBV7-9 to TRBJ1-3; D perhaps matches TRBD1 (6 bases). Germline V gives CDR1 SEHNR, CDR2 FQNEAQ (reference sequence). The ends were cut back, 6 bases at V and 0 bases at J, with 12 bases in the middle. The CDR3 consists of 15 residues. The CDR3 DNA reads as TGTGCCAGCAGTGGACAGATGAGCTCTGGAAACACCATATATTTT. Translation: CASSGQMSSGNTIYF.